This TCR beta chain was obtained from a study of T cell clonotyping in hematopoietic cell transplantation. To note about this clone: Its antigen remains unidentified.

Sequencing was performed with immunoSEQ multiplex PCR; in TCRdb, only in-frame clones are kept and a portion is missing. The sample yields some 45,000 clones, roughly 80% seen once. Indicated time point: recipient sample about 28 days before transplant, after cytoreduction. Findings of the study overall: Broader posttransplant TCR repertoire diversity was predicted by graft donor and pretransplant recipient Inverse Simpson Index values. At the given depth, recipient repertoires were over 95% de novo clonotypes. No sorting was done, leaving CD4 and CD8 contributions mixed.

Germline CDR1 SGHDN, CDR2 FVKESK. CDR3 length: 14 amino acids. The V and J ends lost 4 bases and 8 bases respectively, with 17 bases between them. The chain is built from TRBV14 and TRBJ1-2; D is possibly TRBD1 (6 bases). This TCR derives from a man between 60 and 75 years old with myelodysplastic syndrome. Some clones in this sample may be carry-over from other donors' samples. The sample was peripheral blood mononuclear cells, taken before stem cell transplant. The CDR3 nucleotides are TGTGCCAGCAGCCGAGACACAGGGCTCGTGGGCTACACCTTC. Amino acid sequence: CASSRDTGLVGYTF.